This TCR beta chain was recovered during a study of cytomegalovirus exposure and HLA in healthy donors. Findings and caveats of the study: The study recorded some 160 TCR beta chains that were cytomegalovirus-associated. Follow-up analysis later connected one missense variant in DCLRE1C with trimming of TCR beta V- and J-genes. Near-uniform donor sequencing depth was presumed by presence/absence analyses.

This CDR3 is built from 17 residues. Germline CDR1 and CDR2: KGHSH and LQKENI. J gave up 5 bases and V 7 bases, and 11 bases lay outside the gene matches. A multiplex PCR was run with 60 Vbeta primers and 13 Jbeta primers. TCRdb's copy holds only in-frame clones and misses some; the assay was immunoSEQ multiplex PCR. The sample shows 120,000 or so clones, over 70% of them seen only once. In the case of this clone: Its antigen is currently unknown.

This clonotype was obtained from a woman aged 45-60 years in good health and CMV-seronegative. The source material was PBMCs. The gene calls are TRBV18 and TRBJ2-2; 12 bases align to TRBD2. The CDR3 DNA follows: TGTGCCAGCTTGCCCCTGGGACTAGCGGGCAAAACCGGGGAGCTGTTTTTT. Translated: CASLPLGLAGKTGELFF.